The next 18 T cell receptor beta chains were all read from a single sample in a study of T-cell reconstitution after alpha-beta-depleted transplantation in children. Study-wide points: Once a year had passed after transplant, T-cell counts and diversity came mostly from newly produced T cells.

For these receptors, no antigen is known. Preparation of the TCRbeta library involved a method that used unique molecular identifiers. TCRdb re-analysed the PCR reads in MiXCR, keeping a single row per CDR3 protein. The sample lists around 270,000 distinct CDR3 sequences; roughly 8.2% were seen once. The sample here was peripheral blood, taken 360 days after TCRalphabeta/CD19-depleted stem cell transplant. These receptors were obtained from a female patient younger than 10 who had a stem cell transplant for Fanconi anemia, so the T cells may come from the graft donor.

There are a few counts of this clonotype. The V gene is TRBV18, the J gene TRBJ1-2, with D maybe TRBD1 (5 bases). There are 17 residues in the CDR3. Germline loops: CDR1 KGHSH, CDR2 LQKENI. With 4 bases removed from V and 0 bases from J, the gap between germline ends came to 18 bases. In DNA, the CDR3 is TGTGCCAGCTCACAAGGAATTTTGACAGTAGCTAACTATGGCTACACCTTC. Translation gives CASSQGILTVANYGYTF.

The CDR3 loop reads CSARQGWGWTEAFF. The CDR3 DNA follows: TGCAGTGCTAGACAGGGTTGGGGGTGGACTGAAGCTTTCTTT. The rearrangement links TRBV20-1 to TRBJ1-1, with D possibly TRBD1 on 5 matching bases. The V and J ends lost 2 bases and 5 bases respectively, with 15 bases between them. CDR1 is DFQATT and CDR2 is SNEGSKA in the germline V gene (reference sequence). The CDR3 extends over 14 amino acids.

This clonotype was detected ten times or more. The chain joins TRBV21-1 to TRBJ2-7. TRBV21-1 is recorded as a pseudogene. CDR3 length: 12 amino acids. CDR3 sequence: CASSRDEYEQYF. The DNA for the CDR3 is TGTGCCAGCAGCCGCGACGAATACGAGCAGTACTTC.

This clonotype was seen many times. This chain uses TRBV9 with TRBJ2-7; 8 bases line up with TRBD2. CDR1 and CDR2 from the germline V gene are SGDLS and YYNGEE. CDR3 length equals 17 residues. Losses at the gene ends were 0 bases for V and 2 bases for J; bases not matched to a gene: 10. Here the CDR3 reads CASSVGLAGQNPYEQYF. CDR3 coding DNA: TGTGCCAGCAGCGTAGGGCTAGCGGGCCAAAATCCCTACGAGCAGTACTTC.

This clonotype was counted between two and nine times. The CDR3 sequence: CATSEPRDGNNEQFF. The CDR3 nucleotides are TGTGCCACCAGTGAACCCCGGGACGGCAACAATGAGCAGTTCTTC. V and J are TRBV24-1 and TRBJ2-1, with D perhaps assigned TRBD1 or TRBD2 (5 bases each). V gave up 4 bases and J gave up 5 bases, with 14 bases separating them. CDR1 is KGHDR, CDR2 SFDVKD, per germline. The CDR3 covers 15 residues.

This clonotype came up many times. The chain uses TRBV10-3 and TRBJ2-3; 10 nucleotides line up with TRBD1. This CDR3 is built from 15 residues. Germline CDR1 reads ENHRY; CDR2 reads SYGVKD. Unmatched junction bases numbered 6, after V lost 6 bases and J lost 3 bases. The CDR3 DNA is TGTGCCATCAGCGGTACGGGACAGGGGACAGATACGCAGTATTTT. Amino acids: CAISGTGQGTDTQYF.

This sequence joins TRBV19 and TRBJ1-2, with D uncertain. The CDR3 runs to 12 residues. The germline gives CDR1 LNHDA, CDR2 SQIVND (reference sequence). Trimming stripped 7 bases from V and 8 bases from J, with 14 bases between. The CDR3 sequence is CASKPGLSGYTF. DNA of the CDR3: TGTGCCAGTAAACCGGGTTTAAGCGGCTACACCTTC.

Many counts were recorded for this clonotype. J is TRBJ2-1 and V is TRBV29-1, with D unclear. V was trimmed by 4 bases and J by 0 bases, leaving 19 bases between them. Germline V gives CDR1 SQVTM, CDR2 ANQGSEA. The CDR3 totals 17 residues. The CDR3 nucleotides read TGCAGCGTTGTCTTTTTCTTGGACCCTTTCTCCTACAATGAGCAGTTCTTC. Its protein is CSVVFFLDPFSYNEQFF.

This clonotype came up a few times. The CDR3 DNA follows: TGCGCCAGCAGCCACCTACTTGGGGCCGTTAATTCACCCCTCCACTTT. Translated: CASSHLLGAVNSPLHF. J is TRBJ1-6 and V is TRBV4-3; perhaps TRBD1 as D (5 bases). This CDR3 region has 16 residues. Trimming took off 3 bases at V and 6 bases at J, with 15 bases between the two ends. CDR1 is LGHNA, CDR2 YSLEER, per germline.

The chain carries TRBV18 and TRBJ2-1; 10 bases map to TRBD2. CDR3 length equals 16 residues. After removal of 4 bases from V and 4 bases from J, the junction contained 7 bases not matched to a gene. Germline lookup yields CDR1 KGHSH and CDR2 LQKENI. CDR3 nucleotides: TGTGCCAGCTCACTCCCGGGACTAGCGCGATACAATGAGCAGTTCTTC. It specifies CASSLPGLARYNEQFF. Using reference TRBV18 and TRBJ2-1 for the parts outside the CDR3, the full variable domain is NAGVMQNPRHLVRRRGQEARLRCSPMKGHSHVYWYRQLPEEGLKFMVYLQKENIIDESGMPKERFSAEFPKEGPSILRIQQVVRGDSAAYFCASSLPGLARYNEQFFGPGTRLTVL.

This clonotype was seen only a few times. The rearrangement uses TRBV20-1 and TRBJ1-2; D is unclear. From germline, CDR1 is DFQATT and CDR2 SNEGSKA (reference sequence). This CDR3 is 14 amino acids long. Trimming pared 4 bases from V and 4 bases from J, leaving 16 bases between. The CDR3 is CSATRGHDFYGYTF. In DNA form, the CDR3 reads TGCAGTGCTACCAGAGGCCACGACTTCTATGGCTACACCTTC.

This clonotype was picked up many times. Written as DNA, the CDR3 is TGTGCCAGCAGCCAAGATCTGCATTCCCAGGGAACAGATACGCAGTATTTT. Its translation is CASSQDLHSQGTDTQYF. The J gene is TRBJ2-3, the V gene TRBV4-2; weak D call: TRBD1 (5 bases). CDR3 length: 17 residues. V dropped 0 bases and J dropped 3 bases, with 16 bases sitting between them. In germline, CDR1 is LGHNA, CDR2 YNFKEQ.

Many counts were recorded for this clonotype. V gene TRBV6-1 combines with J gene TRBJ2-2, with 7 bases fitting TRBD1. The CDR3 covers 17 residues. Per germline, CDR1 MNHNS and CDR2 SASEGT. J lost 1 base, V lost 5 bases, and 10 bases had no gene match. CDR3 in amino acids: CASSRTPGQRNTGELFF. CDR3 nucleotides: TGTGCCAGCAGTCGTACACCGGGACAGAGGAACACCGGGGAGCTGTTTTTT.

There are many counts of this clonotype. The CDR3 DNA reads as TGCGCCAGCAGCTTATCCGCGTGGGCGGCGGAGACCCAGTACTTC. Its translation: CASSLSAWAAETQYF. The chain uses TRBV5-1 and TRBJ2-5; D gene uncertain. Germline loops: CDR1 SGHRS, CDR2 YFSETQ. With 2 bases removed from V and 5 bases from J, the gap between germline ends came to 16 bases. The CDR3 is made up of 15 amino acids.

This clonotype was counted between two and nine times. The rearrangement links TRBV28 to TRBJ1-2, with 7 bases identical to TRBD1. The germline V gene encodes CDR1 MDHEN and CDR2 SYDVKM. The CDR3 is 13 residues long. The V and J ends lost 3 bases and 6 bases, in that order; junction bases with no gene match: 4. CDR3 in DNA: TGTGCCAGCAGTTTGGGCAGGGGGAATGGCTACACCTTC. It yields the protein CASSLGRGNGYTF.

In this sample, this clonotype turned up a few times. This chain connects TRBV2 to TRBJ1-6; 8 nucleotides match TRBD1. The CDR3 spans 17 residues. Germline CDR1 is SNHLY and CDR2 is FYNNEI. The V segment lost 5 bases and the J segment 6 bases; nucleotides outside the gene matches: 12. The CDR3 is CASSTWRQGTGNSPLHF. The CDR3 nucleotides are TGTGCCAGCAGTACATGGAGACAGGGGACGGGTAATTCACCCCTCCACTTT. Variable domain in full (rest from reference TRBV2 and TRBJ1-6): EPEVTQTPSHQVTQMGQEVILRCVPISNHLYFYWYRQILGQKVEFLVSFYNNEISEKSEIFDDQFSVERPDGSNFTLKIRSTKLEDSAMYFCASSTWRQGTGNSPLHFGNGTRLTVT.

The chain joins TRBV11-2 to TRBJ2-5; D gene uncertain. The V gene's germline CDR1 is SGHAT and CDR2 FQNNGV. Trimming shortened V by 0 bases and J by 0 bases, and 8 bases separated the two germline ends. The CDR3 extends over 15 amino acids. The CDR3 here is CASSLERMYQETQYF. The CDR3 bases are TGTGCCAGCAGCTTAGAGAGGATGTACCAAGAGACCCAGTACTTC. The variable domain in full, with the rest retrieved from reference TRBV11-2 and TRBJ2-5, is EAGVAQSPRYKIIEKRQSVAFWCNPISGHATLYWYQQILGQGPKLLIQFQNNGVVDDSQLPKDRFSAERLKGVDSTLKIQPAKLEDSAVYLCASSLERMYQETQYFGPGTRLLVL.

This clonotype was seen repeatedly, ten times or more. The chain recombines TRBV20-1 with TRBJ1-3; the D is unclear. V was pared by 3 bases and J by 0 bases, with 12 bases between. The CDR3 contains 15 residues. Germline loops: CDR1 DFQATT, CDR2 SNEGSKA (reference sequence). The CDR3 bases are TGCAGTGCTAGTCTTCAGCCGAACTCTGGAAACACCATATATTTT. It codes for CSASLQPNSGNTIYF.